This T cell receptor beta chain originates from a study of T cells after yellow fever vaccination. Study-wide context: Any fraction with a low cell number was prepared using SMART-Seq v4 Ultra Low Input.

It was through 5'RACE template switching that TCR cDNA was made, with a universal primer site and UMIs added. Using its own MiXCR run on the 5' RACE reads, TCRdb lists one record per CDR3 protein. Among 200,000 to 300,000 distinct CDR3 sequences listed, 13% were seen once. Study outcomes and limitations: Booster samples showed a return of most primary-vaccination clones (approximately 96% CD4, 80% to 90% CD8). Clonotypes appearing in both CD4 and CD8 compartments existed, and their share was small.

The CDR3 length is 15 residues. Trimming took off 0 bases at V and 1 base at J, with 9 bases between the two ends. Germline V gene sequence: CDR1 LGHDT, CDR2 YNNKEL (reference sequence). About this clonotype: Its antigen is unidentified.

The chain is built from TRBV3-1 and TRBJ1-2; D call uncertain. Sequenced material: CD4+ T cells sorted from PBMCs, taken 45 days after the yellow fever booster vaccination. This clonotype originated in a man in his thirties or forties who received the YFV17D yellow fever vaccine. CDR3 DNA: TGTGCCAGCAGCCAAGATCGGTTCGATAACTATGGCTACACCTTC. Its protein product is CASSQDRFDNYGYTF.